The entry below gives a single TCR beta chain sequence along with its context. Its matching antigen is unknown. The investigators sampled blood at baseline, at cycle 4 day 1, and at cycle 7 day 1. CDR1 and CDR2 from the germline V gene are MDHEN and SYDVKM. The CDR3 runs 17 residues. V lost 6 bases and J 4 bases, leaving 22 bases between the germline ends. This entry is derived from a study of OX40 agonist ivuxolimab in advanced cancers. Looking at the study overall: Ivuxolimab was administered intravenously to patients at 0.01 to 10 mg/kg every 2 weeks. Participants averaged about 60 years of age (range roughly 23 to 85) and were under 90% male. Broader study findings: Averaging showed that CD8+ T cells had more expanded clones than CD4+ did.

The data were produced by immunoSEQ multiplex PCR, yet TCRdb's version contains in-frame clones alone and is incomplete. The data show some 70,000 clones, about 91% seen once. This receptor was obtained from an adult with an advanced solid tumor such as melanoma, head and neck, liver or kidney cancer. This sample comprised CD4+ or CD8+ T cells sorted from blood, obtained in a trial of the OX40 agonist ivuxolimab. J is TRBJ1-5 and V is TRBV28, with D possibly TRBD1 on 5 matching bases. For the CDR3, the DNA is TGTGCCAGCAGCCCTAGGCAGGGTGGGGTATTAAATCAGCCCCAGCATTTT. Its translation: CASSPRQGGVLNQPQHF. The full variable domain, with the rest looked up from reference TRBV28 and TRBJ1-5, is DVKVTQSSRYLVKRTGEKVFLECVQDMDHENMFWYRQDPGLGLRLIYFSYDVKMKEKGDIPEGYSVSREKKERFSLILESASTNQTSMYLCASSPRQGGVLNQPQHFGDGTRLSIL.